This T cell receptor (beta chain) appears in the sequencing data of a study of prognosis after radiotherapy for stage I lung cancer. V dropped 2 bases and J dropped 8 bases, with 15 bases sitting between them. CDR1 and CDR2 from the germline V gene are LGHNA and YSLEER. CDR3 length: 14 amino acids. The genomic DNA TCR beta CDR3 region underwent two rounds of multiplex PCR. Round one of PCR was performed, and it used primers specific to each TRBV and TRBJ gene. TCRdb processed the multiplex PCR reads anew with MiXCR; each CDR3 protein has one entry. The sample lists about 36,000 distinct CDR3 sequences; approximately 35% were seen once. A remark on this clonotype: This may come from a read error, since a much larger clone is one base off.

The source material was PBMCs, sampled before or after stereotactic body radiation therapy (not recorded which). The sequence came from a donor over 45 with non-small cell lung cancer. V gene TRBV4-3 combines with J gene TRBJ1-2; D not resolved. The CDR3 here is CASSQWPGREGYTF. Here the CDR3 DNA reads TGCGCCAGCAGCCAATGGCCCGGACGGGAAGGCTACACCTTC.